A single sample gave rise to the 5 T cell receptor beta chains below, sequenced in a study of T cells after yellow fever vaccination. MiXCR, applied by TCRdb to the 5' RACE reads, yields one record per CDR3 protein. This sample has some 320,000 distinct CDR3 sequences, with 9.5% to 12% found just once. The sample was CD4+ T cells sorted from PBMCs, taken 45 days after the yellow fever booster vaccination. The receptors were gathered from a young man who received the YFV17D yellow fever vaccine.

In this sample, this clonotype turned up a few times. The chain recombines TRBV20-1 with TRBJ2-7; tentatively, D is TRBD1 (5 bases). Between the trimmed V and J ends, which lost 5 bases and 0 bases, there was a span of 17 bases. Germline lookup yields CDR1 DFQATT and CDR2 SNEGSKA (reference sequence). This CDR3 contains 15 residues. The CDR3: CSAARPQGISYEQYV. DNA for the CDR3: TGCAGTGCTGCCCGCCCCCAGGGTATCTCCTACGAGCAGTACGTC.

The V call is TRBV29-1, the J call TRBJ2-5, with D uncertain. Germline values: CDR1 SQVTM, CDR2 ANQGSEA. The CDR3 totals 10 residues. Deletions cut 7 bases from V and 5 bases from J, with 8 bases between. CDR3 amino acids: CSALVETQYF. The CDR3 DNA reads as TGCAGCGCCTTGGTGGAGACCCAGTACTTC.

This clonotype was detected only a few times. The chain couples TRBV11-2 to TRBJ1-6; D is uncertain. The ends were cut back, 4 bases at V and 7 bases at J, with 14 bases in the middle. Germline assignment: CDR1 SGHAT and CDR2 FQNNGV. The CDR3 covers 15 residues. CDR3 coding DNA: TGTGCCAGCAGCTCAACCGGAGGGTTCAATTCACCCCTCCACTTT. Translated, it gives CASSSTGGFNSPLHF.

This chain links TRBV12-3 or TRBV12-4 with TRBJ1-5; 8 nucleotides align to TRBD1. The CDR3 consists of 14 residues. The ends lost 4 bases at V and 7 bases at J; junction bases unmatched: 6. DNA for the CDR3: TGTGCCAGCAGTTCAACAGGGGGTAAACAGCCCCAGCATTTT. Translation: CASSSTGGKQPQHF.

V gene TRBV5-1 combines with J gene TRBJ2-3; D is perhaps TRBD2 (5 bases). V lost 1 base, J lost 4 bases, and 10 bases lay in between. Per the germline V gene, CDR1 is SGHRS and CDR2 is YFSETQ. This CDR3 contains 14 residues. The CDR3 loop is CASSLQLASDTQYF. The DNA of the CDR3 is TGCGCCAGCAGCTTGCAGCTAGCCTCAGATACGCAGTATTTT.